This TCR beta chain was captured by sequencing in a study of cytomegalovirus exposure and HLA in healthy donors. The PCR had 60 Vbeta and 13 Jbeta primers. This table comes from immunoSEQ multiplex PCR, and its TCRdb copy is limited to in-frame clones, with some not included. The sample consists of over 100,000 clones, about three quarters of them appearing once. The receptor comes from a middle-aged woman in good health and CMV-seropositive. The sequencing input was PBMCs.

The CDR3 DNA reads as TGTGCCAGCAGCCTCTACCGGAGTCAGCCCCAGCATTTT. Translation gives CASSLYRSQPQHF. The chain joins TRBV13 to TRBJ1-5; D gene ambiguous. Trimming stripped 5 bases from V and 6 bases from J, with 11 bases between. CDR1 and CDR2 from the germline V gene are PRHDT and FYEKMQ (reference sequence). This CDR3 has 13 residues.